These 22 T cell receptor beta chains were all obtained from the same sample, sequenced in a study of identical twins (dated by TCRdb to about 2016). Receptors were amplified or captured by 5' RACE. The sequencer listed for this sample is Illumina HiSeq 2000. Through fastp at Q25 and MiXCR, TCRdb rebuilt clones from the public reads, retaining in-frame beta chains. Each record represents a unique CDR3 protein, reported with the most common genes and DNA among its rows. Present in this sample are about 810,000 distinct CDR3 sequences, about 12% of which were seen just once. 1.5% to 2% of the sample is taken by the ten largest. These data were likewise used in another study, on yellow fever vaccine responses in identical twins.

The source material was PBMCs. Receptor source: a young woman in good health.

The chain links TRBV11-1 to TRBJ2-1; 14 bases are a match to TRBD2. Germline V gene data show CDR1 as SGHAT and CDR2 as FQDESV (reference sequence). CDR3 length equals 18 residues. Trimming at V came to 11 bases and at J to 4 bases, leaving 16 bases not matched to a gene. CDR3 DNA: TGTGCCCTCTGTTCCCGGACTAGCGGGGGGTTTTTTTACAATGAGCAGTTCTTC. It is translated as CALCSRTSGGFFYNEQFF.

This clonotype showed up just a few times. The rearrangement joins TRBV12-3 or TRBV12-4 to TRBJ1-1, with D maybe TRBD1 (6 bases). V lost 3 bases, J lost 4 bases, and 18 bases lay in between. The CDR3 covers 16 residues. For the CDR3, the DNA is TGTGCCAGCAGTTTTAAGGCAGGGGAAAGGGGCACTGAAGCTTTCTTT. Translation gives CASSFKAGERGTEAFF.

The chain is built from TRBV20-1 and TRBJ2-1, with 15 nucleotides matching TRBD2. Trimming cost V 5 bases and J 6 bases; bases outside gene matches: 2. The CDR3 sequence is 14 residues long. CDR1 and CDR2 (germline): DFQATT, SNEGSKA (reference sequence). The CDR3, as DNA: TGCAGTGCTGGACTAGCGGGAGGGCCCAATGAGCAGTTCTTC. This translates into CSAGLAGGPNEQFF.

This clonotype was found a few times. The V and J genes are TRBV6-1 and TRBJ2-3, with 13 nucleotides matching TRBD2. The V segment lost 7 bases and the J segment 3 bases; nucleotides outside the gene matches: 1. This CDR3 is built from 14 residues. CDR1 MNHNS and CDR2 SASEGT come from the germline V gene. The CDR3 region is CASMGLAGTDTQYF. The CDR3, as DNA: TGTGCCAGCATGGGACTAGCGGGAACAGATACGCAGTATTTT.

This clonotype was seen a few times. The chain combines TRBV7-9 with TRBJ2-1; TRBD2 agrees at 12 bases. V trimming: 6 bases; J trimming: 6 bases; junction bases outside the gene matches: 9. Germline loops: CDR1 SEHNR, CDR2 FQNEAQ (reference sequence). This CDR3 has 16 residues. Here the CDR3 reads CASSPPQGLAGNEQFF. The CDR3 bases are TGTGCCAGCAGTCCCCCCCAGGGACTAGCGGGCAATGAGCAGTTCTTC. Together with reference TRBV7-9 and TRBJ2-1, the CDR3 gives the full variable domain: DTGVSQNPRHKITKRGQNVTFRCDPISEHNRLYWYRQTLGQGPEFLTYFQNEAQLEKSRLLSDRFSAERPKGSFSTLEIQRTEQGDSAMYLCASSPPQGLAGNEQFFGPGTRLTVL.

The V gene is TRBV24-1, the J gene TRBJ1-5; 8 nucleotides agree with TRBD1. This CDR3 contains 13 residues. In germline, CDR1 is KGHDR, CDR2 SFDVKD. J gave up 6 bases and V 5 bases, and 2 bases lay outside the gene matches. CDR3 DNA sequence: TGTGCCACCAGTGGACAGGGGAGTCAGCCCCAGCATTTT. Protein product: CATSGQGSQPQHF.

The CDR3 DNA follows: TGTGCCAGCAGATCCTCCATCGATACGCAGTATTTT. This encodes CASRSSIDTQYF. The J gene is TRBJ2-3, the V gene TRBV6-5; no clear D. V dropped 6 bases and J dropped 6 bases, with 10 bases sitting between them. Germline V gene sequence: CDR1 MNHEY, CDR2 SVGAGI. The CDR3 consists of 12 residues.

This clonotype was observed a few times. The chain links TRBV5-1 to TRBJ2-6; no reliable D call. The V end was cut by 4 bases, the J end by 0 bases, with 17 bases between. This CDR3 comprises 18 residues. CDR1 SGHRS and CDR2 YFSETQ come from the germline V gene. This CDR3 reads CASSLLILEFSGANVLTF. The CDR3 nucleotides read TGCGCCAGCAGCCTACTGATATTGGAATTCTCTGGGGCCAACGTCCTGACTTTC.

This chain uses TRBV11-2 with TRBJ2-7; 8 bases are a match to TRBD2. The trim removed 5 bases at V and 6 bases at J, leaving 12 bases unmatched. The CDR3 sequence is 15 residues long. Per germline, CDR1 SGHAT and CDR2 FQNNGV. This CDR3 reads CASSRRTGLVAEQYF. The CDR3 region has the DNA TGTGCCAGCAGCCGAAGAACGGGACTAGTCGCCGAGCAGTACTTC.

This clonotype has a count of ten or more. This chain joins TRBV10-3 and TRBJ2-3; 10 bases fit TRBD2. J lost 4 bases, V lost 4 bases, and 11 bases had no gene match. The CDR3 is 17 amino acids. The V gene's germline CDR1 is ENHRY and CDR2 SYGVKD. The CDR3 protein is CAISGRAGGPVSDTQYF. CDR3 nucleotides: TGTGCCATCAGTGGACGAGCGGGGGGGCCTGTGTCAGATACGCAGTATTTT.

This clonotype was seen a single time. This chain joins TRBV10-3 and TRBJ2-7; D is possibly TRBD2 (6 bases). V dropped 10 bases and J dropped 1 base, with 14 bases sitting between them. Per germline, CDR1 ENHRY and CDR2 SYGVKD. The CDR3 spans 13 residues. CDR3 in amino acids: CATVGEESYEQYV. The CDR3 coding sequence is TGTGCCACCGTCGGGGAGGAGTCCTACGAGCAGTACGTC.

This clonotype was detected a few times. This rearrangement joins TRBV2 to TRBJ2-2, with D hard to call. The germline CDR1 and CDR2 sequences are SNHLY and FYNNEI. Trimming shortened V by 3 bases and J by 7 bases, and 15 bases separated the two germline ends. CDR3 length: 15 amino acids. The CDR3 sequence is CASSDGSGRGGELFF. In DNA form, the CDR3 reads TGTGCCAGCAGTGATGGGTCAGGACGAGGCGGGGAGCTGTTTTTT. The whole variable domain, filled in from reference TRBV2 and TRBJ2-2, reads EPEVTQTPSHQVTQMGQEVILRCVPISNHLYFYWYRQILGQKVEFLVSFYNNEISEKSEIFDDQFSVERPDGSNFTLKIRSTKLEDSAMYFCASSDGSGRGGELFFGEGSRLTVL.

The chain links TRBV20-1 to TRBJ1-1, with 8 bases matching TRBD1. CDR3 length: 16 amino acids. In germline, CDR1 is DFQATT, CDR2 SNEGSKA (reference sequence). Unmatched junction bases numbered 9, after V lost 2 bases and J lost 1 base. CDR3 loop: CSARTAGGTGNTEAFF. CDR3 DNA sequence: TGCAGTGCTAGAACGGCCGGGGGGACAGGGAACACTGAAGCTTTCTTT.

This clonotype has more than one count but fewer than ten. V usage is TRBV2 and J usage is TRBJ1-4; D is ambiguous. Trimming took off 6 bases at V and 8 bases at J, with 7 bases between the two ends. The CDR3 consists of 11 residues. CDR1 is SNHLY and CDR2 is FYNNEI in the germline V gene. The CDR3 nucleotides read TGTGCCAGCAGGACGGGGGAAAAACTGTTTTTT. Its protein product is CASRTGEKLFF.

This clonotype occurred many times. V is TRBV5-6 and J is TRBJ2-3, with D perhaps matching TRBD1 or TRBD2 (7 bases each). Germline V gene data show CDR1 as SGHDT and CDR2 as YYEEEE. Trimming pared 5 bases from V and 0 bases from J, leaving 13 bases between. The CDR3 extends over 15 amino acids. CDR3 sequence (DNA): TGTGCCAGCAGTTTCAGGGGGGGAAGCACAGATACGCAGTATTTT. Residues: CASSFRGGSTDTQYF.

This clonotype showed up just a few times. Being one base from a much bigger clone, this may be a read error. This chain joins TRBV28 and TRBJ2-5; D might be TRBD1 (5 bases). Per germline, CDR1 MDHEN and CDR2 SYDVKM. This CDR3 is 10 amino acids long. V shed 7 bases and J shed 5 bases, with 5 bases lying between them. The CDR3 DNA reads as TGTGCCAGCAAGGGGGAGACCCAGTACTTC. Translation: CASKGETQYF. The whole variable domain, remainder taken from reference TRBV28 and TRBJ2-5, is DVKVTQSSRYLVKRTGEKVFLECVQDMDHENMFWYRQDPGLGLRLIYFSYDVKMKEKGDIPEGYSVSREKKERFSLILESASTNQTSMYLCASKGETQYFGPGTRLLVL.

The CDR3 nucleotides read TGTGCCAGCAGCAAAAACCTAGCGGGAGGGCTACGGGGCGGGGAGCTGTTTTTT. Translating gives CASSKNLAGGLRGGELFF. The chain couples TRBV27 to TRBJ2-2; 12 bases agree with TRBD2. With 6 bases clipped from V and 7 bases from J, the junction kept 15 bases outside the gene matches. In germline, CDR1 is MNHEY, CDR2 SMNVEV (reference sequence). This CDR3 region has 18 residues.

The genes are TRBV5-5 and TRBJ2-7; 8 nucleotides align to TRBD1. The germline V gene has CDR1 SGHKS and CDR2 YYEKEE (reference sequence). The CDR3 spans 13 residues. The junction had 2 bases not matched to a gene; V was cut back by 0 bases and J by 6 bases. The CDR3 region has the DNA TGTGCCAGCAGCTTGGGGGACAGGCTCGAGCAGTACGTC. It yields the protein CASSLGDRLEQYV.

This clonotype has a count of ten or more. The V gene is TRBV3-1, the J gene TRBJ2-7, with no clear D. Germline CDR1 reads LGHDT; CDR2 reads YNNKEL (reference sequence). Trimming removed 0 bases at V and 6 bases at J, with 15 bases between. The CDR3 is made up of 15 amino acids. The CDR3 here is CASSQDYSPGIEQYF. The DNA of the CDR3 is TGTGCCAGCAGCCAAGATTACAGCCCCGGCATCGAGCAGTACTTC.

The CDR3: CSARRINPGLAGGPRSYNEQFF. In DNA form, the CDR3 reads TGCAGTGCTAGACGAATCAATCCGGGACTAGCGGGAGGGCCTCGGTCCTACAATGAGCAGTTCTTC. The chain joins TRBV20-1 to TRBJ2-1; 16 bases fit TRBD2. Germline assignment: CDR1 DFQATT and CDR2 SNEGSKA (reference sequence). The CDR3 is made up of 22 amino acids. Germline trimming cut 2 bases from V and 1 base from J; bases unmatched to any gene: 17.

This clonotype was counted only a few times. The genes are TRBV6-1 and TRBJ2-2; 9 bases line up with TRBD2. The CDR3 totals 19 residues. V was pared by 6 bases and J by 3 bases, with 17 bases of the junction left unmatched. From germline, CDR1 is MNHNS and CDR2 SASEGT. For the CDR3, the DNA is TGTGCCAGCAGACGTCTGGCCATTAGCGGGAGATGGGACACCGGGGAGCTGTTTTTT. Translation gives CASRRLAISGRWDTGELFF.

The CDR3 DNA reads TGTGCCATCAGTAGTAGCGGGAGTCTACAGTTCTTC. Translation gives CAISSSGSLQFF. The genes are TRBV10-3 and TRBJ2-1, with 9 bases aligning to TRBD2. The V gene end was trimmed by 5 bases and the J gene end by 13 bases; junction bases not matched to a gene: 6. From germline, CDR1 is ENHRY and CDR2 SYGVKD. The CDR3 extends over 12 amino acids.